What follows is one T cell receptor beta chain and its context. Its antigen is still unknown. In germline, CDR1 is SGDLS, CDR2 YYNGEE. The CDR3 totals 16 residues. Germline trimming cut 4 bases from V and 2 bases from J; bases unmatched to any gene: 4. This entry belongs to a study of cytomegalovirus exposure and HLA in healthy donors. Regarding the study as a whole: Roughly even sequencing depth across donors was the assumption behind the presence/absence analyses. There were several of the most significant clusters that appeared linked to common viral pathogens in a later analysis. Per a later analysis, HLA-associated TCR beta chains showed more clonal expansion than other, equally common TCR beta chains.

A multiplex PCR was run with 60 Vbeta primers and 13 Jbeta primers. As processed by the authors: A follow-up analysis tallied tens of millions of unique TCR beta chains, roughly 11 million shared. The repertoire was sequenced with immunoSEQ multiplex PCR; TCRdb's copy has only in-frame clones and lacks some. V, J and clone size were drawn from that table, and D and trimming were deduced from the DNA. Among 60,000 to 75,000 clones, approximately 80% were seen once, and the ten largest hold 7.8%. Sequenced sample: PBMCs. The receptor was derived from a man aged 18 to 29 in good health and CMV-seropositive. The chain is built from TRBV9 and TRBJ2-1; 12 bases map to TRBD2. DNA of the CDR3: TGTGCCAGCAGCCCCCCTAGCGGGGGGGCCTACAATGAGCAGTTCTTC. Translated, it gives CASSPPSGGAYNEQFF.